A single sample gave rise to the 18 T cell receptor beta chains below, sequenced in a study of blood T cell repertoires in COVID-19. Here immunoSEQ multiplex PCR was the method, and the copy in TCRdb shows in-frame clones only, minus some. The sample lists 95,000 to 120,000 clones; roughly 80% were seen once. Sequenced: peripheral blood. Every receptor here comes from a man aged 50-59 years with acute or convalescent COVID-19.

At least ten counts were recorded for this clone. The gene calls are TRBV3-1 (or the pseudogene TRBV3-2) and TRBJ2-1; 8 bases agree with TRBD1. V lost 3 bases and J lost 8; bases outside the gene matches: 12. The CDR3 runs to 16 residues. Germline CDR1 and CDR2: LGHDT and YNNKEL (reference sequence). The CDR3 region is CASSQLLGQGVHEQFF. For the CDR3, the DNA is TGTGCCAGCAGCCAGCTCCTAGGACAGGGTGTCCATGAGCAGTTCTTC.

The chain uses TRBV21-1 and TRBJ1-5; the table's D gene call, TRBD1, was not cross checked with the DNA. TRBV21-1 is a known pseudogene. There are 15 residues in the CDR3. CDR3 amino acids: CASSQQGYSNQPQHF. CDR3 bases: TGTGCCAGCAGCCAACAGGGGTATAGCAATCAGCCCCAGCATTTT.

The chain employs TRBV2 and TRBJ1-1; D remains unclear. Germline V gene lookup returns CDR1 SNHLY and CDR2 FYNNEI. The CDR3 consists of 10 residues. Trimming stripped 9 bases from V and 7 bases from J, with 9 bases between. CDR3 in amino acids: CASATGEAFF. The CDR3 nucleotides read TGTGCCAGTGCGACTGGTGAAGCTTTCTTT.

This chain uses TRBV27 with TRBJ2-3; maybe TRBD1 (5 bases). The CDR3 is made up of 14 amino acids. Trimming removed 2 bases from V and 2 bases from J, with 8 bases in between. Germline lookup yields CDR1 MNHEY and CDR2 SMNVEV (reference sequence). The CDR3 DNA follows: TGTGCCAGCAGTTTACCAGGGCCCACAGATACGCAGTATTTT. It codes for CASSLPGPTDTQYF.

This clone has more than one count but fewer than ten. The gene calls are TRBV5-1 and TRBJ1-3, with TRBD1 matching over 7 bases. Germline V gives CDR1 SGHRS, CDR2 YFSETQ. This CDR3 is 16 amino acids long. J gave up 1 base and V 3 bases, and 7 bases lay outside the gene matches. DNA for the CDR3: TGCGCCAGCAGCTCCGGCGCGACAGGGTCTGGAAACACCATATATTTT. This encodes CASSSGATGSGNTIYF.

V and J are TRBV2 and TRBJ1-2; no reliable D call. Looked up from germline, CDR1 is SNHLY and CDR2 is FYNNEI. The length of the CDR3 is 13 residues. Trimming stripped 4 bases from V and 2 bases from J, with 8 bases between. CDR3 sequence: CASSVGHNYGYTF. The CDR3 bases are TGTGCCAGCAGTGTGGGCCACAACTATGGCTACACCTTC. Full variable domain (outside the CDR3, taken from reference TRBV2 and TRBJ1-2): EPEVTQTPSHQVTQMGQEVILRCVPISNHLYFYWYRQILGQKVEFLVSFYNNEISEKSEIFDDQFSVERPDGSNFTLKIRSTKLEDSAMYFCASSVGHNYGYTFGSGTRLTVV.

The rearrangement joins TRBV24-1 to TRBJ2-2; tentatively, D is TRBD2 (5 bases). Germline V gene lookup returns CDR1 KGHDR and CDR2 SFDVKD. The CDR3 extends over 15 amino acids. V lost 3 bases and J 4 bases, leaving 11 bases between the germline ends. The CDR3 here is CATSDGSGFTGELFF. CDR3 sequence (DNA): TGTGCCACCAGTGATGGGTCGGGGTTCACCGGGGAGCTGTTTTTT.

J is TRBJ1-2 and V is TRBV15, with a possible D match to TRBD1 (6 bases). The CDR3 covers 14 residues. CDR1 is LNHNV and CDR2 is YYDKDF in the germline V gene (reference sequence). V lost 5 bases, J lost 4 bases, and 14 bases lay in between. CDR3 loop: CATSPGTRGYGYTF. As DNA, the CDR3 is TGTGCCACCAGCCCAGGGACCAGGGGCTATGGCTACACCTTC. Drawing the rest from reference TRBV15 and TRBJ1-2, the complete variable domain is DAMVIQNPRYQVTQFGKPVTLSCSQTLNHNVMYWYQQKSSQAPKLLFHYYDKDFNNEADTPDNFQSRRPNTSFCFLDIRSPGLGDTAMYLCATSPGTRGYGYTFGSGTRLTVV.

The genes are TRBV5-1 and TRBJ1-1, with TRBD1 identical over 9 bases. Trimming took 2 bases from V and 4 from J; bases not matched to a gene: 9. Per germline, CDR1 SGHRS and CDR2 YFSETQ. The CDR3 runs to 16 residues. As DNA, the CDR3 is TGCGCCAGCAGCTTCTCGATCGACAGGGGGGTCACTGAAGCTTTCTTT. Encoded protein: CASSFSIDRGVTEAFF. Together with reference TRBV5-1 and TRBJ1-1, the CDR3 gives the full variable domain: KAGVTQTPRYLIKTRGQQVTLSCSPISGHRSVSWYQQTPGQGLQFLFEYFSETQRNKGNFPGRFSGRQFSNSRSEMNVSTLELGDSALYLCASSFSIDRGVTEAFFGQGTRLTVV.

V gene TRBV7-2 combines with J gene TRBJ1-1, with D hard to call. The germline CDR1 and CDR2 sequences are SGHTA and FQGNSA. The CDR3 sequence is 13 residues long. Between the trimmed V and J ends, which lost 3 bases and 3 bases, there was a span of 8 bases. The CDR3 loop is CASSFGRYTEAFF. The CDR3 DNA follows: TGTGCCAGCAGCTTCGGCAGGTACACTGAAGCTTTCTTT.

The chain carries TRBV7-8 and TRBJ2-3, with 8 bases lining up with TRBD2. The trim removed 4 bases at V and 2 bases at J, leaving 2 bases unmatched. The CDR3 runs 14 residues. Per the germline V gene, CDR1 is SGHVS and CDR2 is FQNEAQ. DNA for the CDR3: TGTGCCAGCAGCTCTAGCGGGTACACAGATACGCAGTATTTT. This codes for CASSSSGYTDTQYF.

The chain uses TRBV5-3 and TRBJ2-7, with 7 positions matching TRBD2. TRBV5-3 is given ORF status, its function remaining uncertain. The trim removed 4 bases at V and 2 bases at J, leaving 9 bases unmatched. The CDR3 runs to 15 residues. CDR3 protein: CARSPKTSYAYEQYF. CDR3 coding DNA: TGTGCCAGAAGCCCTAAGACTAGCTACGCCTACGAGCAGTACTTC.

CDR3 in DNA: TGTGCCAGTAGTATAGGGGGACAGGGGATACCAACTAATGAAAAACTGTTTTTT. It is translated as CASSIGGQGIPTNEKLFF. The rearrangement links TRBV19 to TRBJ1-4; 10 nucleotides agree with TRBD1. The CDR3 extends over 18 amino acids. The J segment lost 0 bases and the V segment lost 1 base, leaving 5 bases of the junction unmatched. CDR1 and CDR2 from the germline V gene are LNHDA and SQIVND (reference sequence). Complete variable domain (other parts from reference TRBV19 and TRBJ1-4): DGGITQSPKYLFRKEGQNVTLSCEQNLNHDAMYWYRQDPGQGLRLIYYSQIVNDFQKGDIAEGYSVSREKKESFPLTVTSAQKNPTAFYLCASSIGGQGIPTNEKLFFGSGTQLSVL.

This rearrangement joins TRBV2 to TRBJ1-2, with 8 bases matching TRBD1. This CDR3 comprises 13 residues. Germline trimming cut 3 bases from V and 6 bases from J; bases unmatched to any gene: 3. Germline lookup yields CDR1 SNHLY and CDR2 FYNNEI. CDR3 residues: CASSDRGRNGYTF. The CDR3 nucleotides read TGTGCCAGCAGTGACAGGGGGCGGAATGGCTACACCTTC.

V usage is TRBV5-1 and J usage is TRBJ2-7; 9 bases are shared with TRBD2. Germline trimming cut 3 bases from V and 6 bases from J; bases unmatched to any gene: 4. Germline assignment: CDR1 SGHRS and CDR2 YFSETQ. CDR3 length equals 13 residues. The CDR3 coding sequence is TGCGCCAGCAGCTCTGCGGGGGGGCCCGAGCAGTACTTC. This sequence encodes CASSSAGGPEQYF.

This sequence joins TRBV12-3 or TRBV12-4 and TRBJ1-6, with D hard to call. The CDR3 is made up of 13 amino acids. The V and J ends lost 3 bases and 9 bases respectively, with 9 bases between them. The CDR3 reads CASSLGRGSPLHF. The CDR3 nucleotides are TGTGCCAGCAGTTTGGGTCGGGGTTCACCCCTCCACTTT.

The chain has TRBV2 and TRBJ1-5, with D maybe TRBD1 (6 bases). Trimming cost V 8 bases and J 4 bases, with 18 bases left between them. Germline CDR1 is SNHLY and CDR2 is FYNNEI. This CDR3 spans 15 amino acids. CDR3 residues: CASQLTDRNNQPQHF. The DNA for the CDR3 is TGTGCCAGCCAACTTACAGACAGGAATAATCAGCCCCAGCATTTT.

CDR3 DNA sequence: TGTGCCAGCAGCCAAGGGACAGATAATTCACCCCTCCACTTT. Translating it yields CASSQGTDNSPLHF. V usage is TRBV3-1 (or the pseudogene TRBV3-2) and J usage is TRBJ1-6, with D perhaps TRBD1 (6 bases). CDR3 length: 14 residues. V gave up 1 base and J gave up 5 bases, with 6 bases separating them. Germline CDR1 is LGHDT and CDR2 is YNNKEL (reference sequence).